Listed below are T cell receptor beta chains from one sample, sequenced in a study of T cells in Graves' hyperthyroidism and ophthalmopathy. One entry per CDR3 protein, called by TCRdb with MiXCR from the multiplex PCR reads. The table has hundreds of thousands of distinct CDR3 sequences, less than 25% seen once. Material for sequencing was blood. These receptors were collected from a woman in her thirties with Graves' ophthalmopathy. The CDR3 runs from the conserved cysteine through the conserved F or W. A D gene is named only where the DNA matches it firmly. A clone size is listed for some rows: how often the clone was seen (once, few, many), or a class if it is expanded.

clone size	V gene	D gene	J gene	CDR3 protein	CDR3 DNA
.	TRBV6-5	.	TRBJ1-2	CASSWTADYGYTF	TGTGCCAGCAGTTGGACTGCTGATTATGGCTACACCTTC
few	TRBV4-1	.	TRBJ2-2	CASSPGHTTGTGELFF	TGCGCCAGCAGCCCGGGACATACCACGGGGACCGGGGAGCTGTTTTTT
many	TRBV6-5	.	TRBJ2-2	CASSSILSTGELFF	TGTGCCAGCAGTTCTATATTGTCGACCGGGGAGCTGTTTTTT
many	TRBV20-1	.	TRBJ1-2	CSARSGEGVNYGYTF	TGCAGTGCTAGATCTGGAGAAGGGGTGAACTATGGCTACACCTTC
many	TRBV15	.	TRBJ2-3	CATSRDTDTQYF	TGTGCCACCAGCAGAGACACAGATACGCAGTATTTT
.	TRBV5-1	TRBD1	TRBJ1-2	CASSSQGASYGYTF	TGCGCCAGCAGCTCCCAGGGGGCGAGCTATGGCTACACCTTC
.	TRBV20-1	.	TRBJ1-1	CSARDWQGQMNTEAFF	TGCAGTGCTAGAGATTGGCAGGGCCAAATGAACACTGAAGCTTTCTTT
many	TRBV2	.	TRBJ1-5	CASSEAHAQQPQHF	TGTGCCAGCAGTGAAGCACATGCCCAACAGCCCCAGCATTTT
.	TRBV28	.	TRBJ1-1	CASSQMTGDSTEACF	TGTGCCAGCAGCCAAATGACGGGAGACAGCACTGAAGCTTGCTTT
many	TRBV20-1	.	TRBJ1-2	CSARDSQGVNYGYTF	TGCAGTGCTAGAGATTCACAGGGAGTTAACTATGGCTACACCTTC
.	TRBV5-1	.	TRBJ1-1	CASSLEVFRQTEAFF	TGCGCCAGCAGCTTAGAGGTTTTTAGACAGACTGAAGCTTTCTTT
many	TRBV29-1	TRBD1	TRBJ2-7	CSGPGQGSYEQYF	TGCAGCGGACCGGGACAGGGTTCCTACGAGCAGTACTTC
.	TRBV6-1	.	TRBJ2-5	CASSFQHQGQETQYF	TGTGCCAGCTCATTCCAGCATCAGGGACAAGAGACCCAGTACTTC
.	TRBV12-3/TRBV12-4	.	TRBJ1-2	CASSSFTGFGYTF	TGTGCCAGCAGTTCCTTCACAGGGTTCGGCTACACCTTC
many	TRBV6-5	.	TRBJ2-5	CASSSRTGASGARETQYF	TGTGCCAGCAGTTCCCGGACAGGGGCTAGCGGGGCCAGAGAGACCCAGTACTTC
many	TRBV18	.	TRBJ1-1	CASSPRTAEQAFF	TGTGCCAGCTCACCAAGGACCGCCGAGCAAGCTTTCTTT
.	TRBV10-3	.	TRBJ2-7	CAISESPKAYEQYF	TGTGCCATCAGTGAGTCGCCCAAAGCCTACGAGCAGTACTTC
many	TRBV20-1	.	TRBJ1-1	CSEDLGRNTEAFF	TGCAGTGAGGATCTCGGGCGGAACACTGAAGCTTTCTTT
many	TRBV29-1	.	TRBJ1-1	CSVEDHGDGDTEAFF	TGCAGCGTTGAAGATCACGGAGACGGTGACACTGAAGCTTTCTTT
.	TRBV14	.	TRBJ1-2	CASSQAPLGANYGYTF	TGTGCCAGCAGCCAAGCCCCACTGGGGGCTAACTATGGCTACACCTTC
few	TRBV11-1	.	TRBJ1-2	CASSLESGQPPYGYTF	TGTGCCAGCAGCTTAGAATCAGGGCAGCCCCCTTATGGCTACACCTTC
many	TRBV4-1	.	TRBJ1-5	CASRATGFGQPQHF	TGCGCCAGCAGAGCAACAGGGTTTGGTCAGCCCCAGCATTTT
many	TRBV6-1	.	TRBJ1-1	CASSTDSRKGITEAFF	TGTGCCAGCAGTACGGACTCCCGGAAGGGGATCACTGAAGCTTTCTTT
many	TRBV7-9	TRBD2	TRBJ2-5	CASSREGGVKETQYF	TGTGCCAGCAGCCGGGAGGGCGGGGTTAAAGAGACCCAGTACTTC
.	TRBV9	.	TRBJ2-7	CASSATEGPYEQYF	TGTGCCAGCAGCGCAACAGAAGGACCCTACGAGCAGTACTTC
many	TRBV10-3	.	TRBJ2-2	CAISGTNANTGELFF	TGTGCCATCAGTGGGACAAACGCGAACACCGGGGAGCTGTTTTTT
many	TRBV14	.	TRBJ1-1	CASSHPGGNTEAFF	TGTGCCAGCAGCCACCCGGGGGGCAACACTGAAGCTTTCTTT
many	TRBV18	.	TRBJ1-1	CASSPGRDTEAFF	TGTGCCAGCTCACCAGGGAGGGACACTGAAGCTTTCTTT
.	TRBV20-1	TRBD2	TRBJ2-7	CSARGSGGRAYEQYF	TGCAGTGCTAGGGGCAGCGGGGGACGGGCCTACGAGCAGTACTTC
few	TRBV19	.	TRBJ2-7	CASSTTYSSYEQYF	TGTGCCAGTAGCACTACGTATTCTAGCTACGAGCAGTACTTC
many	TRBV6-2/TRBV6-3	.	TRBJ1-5	CASSYMGGRGQPQHF	TGTGCCAGCAGTTACATGGGAGGGAGGGGTCAGCCCCAGCATTTT
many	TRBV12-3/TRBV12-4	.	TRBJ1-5	CASSLRWQPQHF	TGTGCCAGCAGTCTCAGGTGGCAGCCCCAGCATTTT
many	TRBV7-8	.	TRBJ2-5	CASSLGLEETQYF	TGTGCCAGCAGCCTTGGACTGGAAGAGACCCAGTACTTC
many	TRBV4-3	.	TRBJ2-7	CASSQGQSSYEQYF	TGCGCCAGCAGCCAAGGACAGAGCTCCTACGAGCAGTACTTC